This is a list of T cell receptor beta chains from one sample in a study of human T cells and chemical hapten exposure. TCRdb re-analysed the RACE reads in MiXCR, keeping a single row per CDR3 protein. The sample records 100,000 or so distinct CDR3 sequences, approximately 11% being singletons. Sequenced material: whole blood, taken in connection with sensitization to the hapten diphenylcyclopropenone (DPC). The receptors shown here come from a man aged 35 to 55 with alopecia areata. Some clones in this sample may be carry-over from other donors' samples. The CDR3 runs from the conserved cysteine through the conserved F or W. D genes are given only for firm matches. Size values are once, few and many counts, or a class for expanded clones, and some rows have none.

clone size: few; CDR3 length: 15; V gene: TRBV13; D gene: -; J gene: TRBJ1-4; CDR3 protein: CASSRRGLQGEKLFF; CDR3 DNA: TGTGCCAGCAGCCGCCGGGGTCTGCAGGGCGAAAAACTGTTTTTT
clone size: -; CDR3 length: 17; V gene: TRBV29-1; D gene: TRBD1; J gene: TRBJ2-4; CDR3 protein: CSVEVPGQGWPKNIQYF; CDR3 DNA: TGCAGCGTTGAAGTGCCGGGACAGGGTTGGCCCAAAAACATTCAGTACTTC
clone size: -; CDR3 length: 15; V gene: TRBV28; D gene: TRBD1; J gene: TRBJ2-5; CDR3 protein: CASSHIWTGQETQYF; CDR3 DNA: TGTGCCAGCAGCCACATTTGGACAGGTCAAGAGACCCAGTACTTC
clone size: few; CDR3 length: 11; V gene: TRBV29-1; D gene: -; J gene: TRBJ1-2; CDR3 protein: CSVGTDYGYTF; CDR3 DNA: TGCAGCGTTGGGACAGACTATGGCTACACCTTC
clone size: -; CDR3 length: 15; V gene: TRBV19; D gene: -; J gene: TRBJ2-7; CDR3 protein: CASSSSAAGSDEQYF; CDR3 DNA: TGTGCCAGTAGTAGCTCTGCGGCAGGGAGCGACGAGCAGTACTTC
clone size: few; CDR3 length: 16; V gene: TRBV5-5; D gene: TRBD1; J gene: TRBJ2-7; CDR3 protein: CASSLVRQGPTYEQYF; CDR3 DNA: TGTGCCAGCAGCTTGGTTCGACAGGGGCCAACCTACGAGCAGTACTTT
clone size: -; CDR3 length: 15; V gene: TRBV7-8; D gene: TRBD2; J gene: TRBJ2-2; CDR3 protein: CASSLVLAGAGELFF; CDR3 DNA: TGTGCCAGCAGCTTAGTTCTAGCGGGAGCCGGGGAGCTGTTTTTT
clone size: many; CDR3 length: 14; V gene: TRBV28; D gene: TRBD1; J gene: TRBJ2-3; CDR3 protein: CASSRTGGTDTQYF; CDR3 DNA: TGTGCCAGCAGCAGGACAGGGGGAACAGATACGCAGTATTTT
clone size: many; CDR3 length: 13; V gene: TRBV11-1; D gene: -; J gene: TRBJ2-3; CDR3 protein: CASSLGRDDTQYF; CDR3 DNA: TGTGCCAGCAGCTTAGGGCGGGACGATACGCAGTATTTT
clone size: few; CDR3 length: 13; V gene: TRBV28; D gene: -; J gene: TRBJ1-2; CDR3 protein: CASSPTGNYGYTF; CDR3 DNA: TGTGCCAGCAGCCCCACGGGGAACTATGGCTACACCTTC
clone size: few; CDR3 length: 15; V gene: TRBV5-1; D gene: -; J gene: TRBJ2-3; CDR3 protein: CASSPPNGLTDTQYF; CDR3 DNA: TGCGCCAGCAGCCCTCCGAACGGCCTCACAGATACGCAGTATTTT
clone size: few; CDR3 length: 14; V gene: TRBV27; D gene: -; J gene: TRBJ2-2; CDR3 protein: CASKKQGLPEELFF; CDR3 DNA: TGTGCCAGCAAAAAACAGGGACTTCCCGAGGAGCTGTTTTTT
clone size: many; CDR3 length: 10; V gene: TRBV29-1; D gene: -; J gene: TRBJ2-1; CDR3 protein: CSAGRDCEFF; CDR3 DNA: TGCAGCGCAGGGCGGGACTGTGAGTTCTTC
clone size: -; CDR3 length: 14; V gene: TRBV6-5; D gene: -; J gene: TRBJ1-6; CDR3 protein: CASSYGHNNSPLHF; CDR3 DNA: TGTGCCAGCAGTTACGGGCACAATAATTCACCCCTCCACTTT
clone size: few; CDR3 length: 15; V gene: TRBV20-1; D gene: -; J gene: TRBJ2-3; CDR3 protein: CSARGATAHTDTQYF; CDR3 DNA: TGCAGTGCTAGAGGGGCGACAGCCCACACAGATACGCAGTATTTT
clone size: -; CDR3 length: 13; V gene: TRBV18; D gene: -; J gene: TRBJ2-3; CDR3 protein: CASSPGSGDTQYF; CDR3 DNA: TGTGCCAGCTCACCAGGTTCGGGAGATACGCAGTATTTT
clone size: -; CDR3 length: 14; V gene: TRBV7-9; D gene: -; J gene: TRBJ1-4; CDR3 protein: CASSSGGYSEKLFF; CDR3 DNA: TGTGCCAGCAGCTCCGGGGGCTATAGTGAAAAACTGTTTTTT
clone size: many; CDR3 length: 13; V gene: TRBV6-5; D gene: TRBD1; J gene: TRBJ1-2; CDR3 protein: CALVQGQNYGYTF; CDR3 DNA: TGTGCTTTAGTTCAGGGACAGAACTATGGCTACACCTTC
clone size: many; CDR3 length: 18; V gene: TRBV28; D gene: -; J gene: TRBJ2-6; CDR3 protein: CASSFGVHVLSGANVLTF; CDR3 DNA: TGTGCCAGCAGTTTTGGTGTGCACGTCCTATCTGGGGCCAACGTCCTGACTTTC
clone size: few; CDR3 length: 12; V gene: TRBV7-2; D gene: -; J gene: TRBJ2-5; CDR3 protein: CASSPHTETQYF; CDR3 DNA: TGTGCCAGCAGTCCCCATACAGAGACCCAGTACTTC
clone size: few; CDR3 length: 16; V gene: TRBV19; D gene: -; J gene: TRBJ2-3; CDR3 protein: CASSIGGPSHTDTQYF; CDR3 DNA: TGTGCCAGTAGTATTGGGGGTCCCTCACACACAGATACGCAGTATTTT
clone size: many; CDR3 length: 15; V gene: TRBV6-6; D gene: TRBD2; J gene: TRBJ2-5; CDR3 protein: CASSYPSAGGETQYF; CDR3 DNA: TGTGCCAGCAGTTACCCATCTGCGGGAGGGGAGACCCAGTACTTC
clone size: -; CDR3 length: 15; V gene: TRBV5-1; D gene: -; J gene: TRBJ1-5; CDR3 protein: CASSYTTGSNQPQHF; CDR3 DNA: TGCGCCAGCAGCTACACGACGGGGAGCAATCAGCCCCAGCATTTT
clone size: once; CDR3 length: 14; V gene: TRBV28; D gene: -; J gene: TRBJ2-1; CDR3 protein: CASSNSGTNNEQFF; CDR3 DNA: TGTGCCAGCAGTAACTCGGGAACCAACAATGAGCAGTTCTTC
clone size: few; CDR3 length: 14; V gene: TRBV20-1; D gene: -; J gene: TRBJ2-3; CDR3 protein: CSARTRNPPHTQYF; CDR3 DNA: TGCAGTGCAAGGACACGGAACCCACCCCATACGCAGTATTTT
clone size: few; CDR3 length: 15; V gene: TRBV15; D gene: -; J gene: TRBJ2-3; CDR3 protein: CATSSGTASTDTQYF; CDR3 DNA: TGTGCCACCAGCAGTGGGACGGCGAGCACAGATACGCAGTATTTT
clone size: few; CDR3 length: 14; V gene: TRBV12-3/TRBV12-4; D gene: -; J gene: TRBJ1-1; CDR3 protein: CASSWERRNTEAFF; CDR3 DNA: TGTGCCAGCAGTTGGGAGAGAAGGAACACTGAAGCTTTCTTT
clone size: -; CDR3 length: 17; V gene: TRBV4-3; D gene: TRBD1; J gene: TRBJ2-6; CDR3 protein: CASSQGDRGSGANVLTF; CDR3 DNA: TGCGCCAGCAGCCAAGGGGACAGGGGATCCGGGGCCAACGTCCTGACTTTC
clone size: few; CDR3 length: 15; V gene: TRBV7-2; D gene: -; J gene: TRBJ2-4; CDR3 protein: CASSLDARTENIQYF; CDR3 DNA: TGTGCCAGCAGCTTAGACGCGCGGACAGAAAACATTCAGTACTTC
clone size: few; CDR3 length: 17; V gene: TRBV23-1; D gene: -; J gene: TRBJ2-3; CDR3 protein: CASSPTRGKRTTDTQYF; CDR3 DNA: TGCGCCAGCAGTCCCACTAGGGGTAAAAGGACGACAGATACGCAGTATTTT
clone size: many; CDR3 length: 15; V gene: TRBV6-5; D gene: TRBD1; J gene: TRBJ1-6; CDR3 protein: CASSSRQGSYSPLHF; CDR3 DNA: TGTGCCAGCAGCTCTAGACAGGGTAGTTATTCACCCCTCCACTTT
clone size: -; CDR3 length: 15; V gene: TRBV2; D gene: TRBD2; J gene: TRBJ2-3; CDR3 protein: CASSDGGSGTDTQYF; CDR3 DNA: TGTGCCAGCAGTGATGGCGGGAGCGGCACAGATACGCAGTATTTT
clone size: few; CDR3 length: 11; V gene: TRBV12-3/TRBV12-4; D gene: -; J gene: TRBJ1-2; CDR3 protein: CASSISYGYTF; CDR3 DNA: TGTGCCAGCAGTATTTCCTATGGCTACACCTTC
clone size: few; CDR3 length: 15; V gene: TRBV7-8; D gene: -; J gene: TRBJ2-3; CDR3 protein: CASSLGPGSGDTQYF; CDR3 DNA: TGTGCCAGCAGCTTAGGCCCGGGAAGTGGAGATACGCAGTATTTT
clone size: few; CDR3 length: 13; V gene: TRBV5-6; D gene: TRBD2; J gene: TRBJ2-3; CDR3 protein: CASTGTSVDTQYF; CDR3 DNA: TGTGCCAGTACCGGGACTAGCGTGGATACGCAGTATTTT
clone size: few; CDR3 length: 16; V gene: TRBV5-8; D gene: -; J gene: TRBJ1-5; CDR3 protein: CASSLVFRAVNQPQHF; CDR3 DNA: TGTGCCAGCAGCTTGGTCTTCCGGGCCGTCAATCAGCCCCAGCATTTT
clone size: -; CDR3 length: 12; V gene: TRBV29-1; D gene: -; J gene: TRBJ1-5; CDR3 protein: CSVSDSNQPQHF; CDR3 DNA: TGCAGCGTTTCGGACAGCAATCAGCCCCAGCATTTT
clone size: -; CDR3 length: 14; V gene: TRBV11-3; D gene: TRBD2; J gene: TRBJ2-3; CDR3 protein: CASSLGGRGDTQYF; CDR3 DNA: TGTGCCAGCAGCTTGGGAGGGAGAGGAGATACGCAGTATTTT
clone size: few; CDR3 length: 13; V gene: TRBV7-8; D gene: -; J gene: TRBJ2-5; CDR3 protein: CASSYGPAETQYF; CDR3 DNA: TGTGCCAGCAGCTACGGGCCAGCAGAGACCCAGTACTTC
clone size: few; CDR3 length: 12; V gene: TRBV29-1; D gene: -; J gene: TRBJ1-5; CDR3 protein: CSVGSSNQPQHF; CDR3 DNA: TGCAGCGTTGGTTCTAGCAATCAGCCCCAGCATTTT
clone size: few; CDR3 length: 15; V gene: TRBV2; D gene: -; J gene: TRBJ2-2; CDR3 protein: CASSEQGRRTGELFF; CDR3 DNA: TGTGCCAGCAGTGAACAGGGGCGCAGGACCGGGGAGCTGTTTTTT
clone size: few; CDR3 length: 15; V gene: TRBV25-1; D gene: -; J gene: TRBJ1-4; CDR3 protein: CASRSPGGLEEKLFF; CDR3 DNA: TGTGCCAGCAGATCCCCGGGGGGGCTGGAAGAAAAACTGTTTTTT
clone size: -; CDR3 length: 13; V gene: TRBV29-1; D gene: -; J gene: TRBJ1-1; CDR3 protein: CSVERGVNTEAFF; CDR3 DNA: TGCAGCGTTGAGAGGGGGGTGAACACTGAAGCTTTCTTT
clone size: many; CDR3 length: 11; V gene: TRBV29-1; D gene: -; J gene: TRBJ1-3; CDR3 protein: CSGHGGNTIYF; CDR3 DNA: TGCAGCGGTCACGGAGGAAACACCATATATTTT
clone size: few; CDR3 length: 17; V gene: TRBV6-5; D gene: TRBD1; J gene: TRBJ1-1; CDR3 protein: CASSYPAATGLNTEAFF; CDR3 DNA: TGTGCCAGCAGTTACCCGGCGGCGACAGGGCTGAACACTGAAGCTTTCTTT
clone size: few; CDR3 length: 16; V gene: TRBV12-3/TRBV12-4; D gene: -; J gene: TRBJ1-1; CDR3 protein: CASSLGVWGMNTEAFF; CDR3 DNA: TGTGCCAGCAGTTTGGGGGTCTGGGGGATGAACACTGAAGCTTTCTTT
clone size: -; CDR3 length: 14; V gene: TRBV7-6; D gene: -; J gene: TRBJ2-7; CDR3 protein: CASSLERLSYEQYF; CDR3 DNA: TGTGCCAGCAGCTTAGAACGACTCTCCTACGAGCAGTACTTC
clone size: few; CDR3 length: 11; V gene: TRBV20-1; D gene: -; J gene: TRBJ2-3; CDR3 protein: CSARASDTQYF; CDR3 DNA: TGCAGTGCTAGAGCGAGCGATACGCAGTATTTT
clone size: -; CDR3 length: 16; V gene: TRBV14; D gene: -; J gene: TRBJ2-1; CDR3 protein: CASSQVGIVGYNEQFF; CDR3 DNA: TGTGCCAGCAGCCAAGTGGGAATCGTGGGGTACAATGAGCAGTTCTTC
clone size: -; CDR3 length: 14; V gene: TRBV12-3/TRBV12-4; D gene: TRBD1; J gene: TRBJ1-1; CDR3 protein: CASSFQGVNTEAFF; CDR3 DNA: TGTGCCAGCAGTTTTCAGGGGGTGAACACTGAAGCTTTCTTT
clone size: few; CDR3 length: 16; V gene: TRBV20-1; D gene: TRBD1; J gene: TRBJ1-2; CDR3 protein: CSARKPGAGGSYGYTF; CDR3 DNA: TGCAGTGCTAGAAAACCCGGGGCAGGGGGGTCATATGGCTACACCTTC
clone size: few; CDR3 length: 13; V gene: TRBV20-1; D gene: TRBD2; J gene: TRBJ2-5; CDR3 protein: CSALAGGPKTQYF; CDR3 DNA: TGCAGTGCCCTAGCGGGAGGGCCGAAGACCCAGTACTTC
clone size: few; CDR3 length: 15; V gene: TRBV6-4; D gene: -; J gene: TRBJ2-1; CDR3 protein: CASSEVAAGVDEQFF; CDR3 DNA: TGTGCCAGCAGTGAGGTGGCCGCAGGGGTCGATGAGCAGTTCTTC